The 13 T cell receptor beta chains given below trace back to one sample, sequenced in a study of blood T cell repertoires in COVID-19. Method: immunoSEQ multiplex PCR; TCRdb's copy keeps in-frame clones and lacks some. This sample has 150,000 to 200,000 clones, with about four fifths found just once. The sample comprised peripheral blood. Receptor source: a human donor with acute or convalescent COVID-19. The donor label of this sample is uncertain.

This clone was seen a single time. Here the CDR3 DNA reads TGTGCCAGTAGTATAGGGACAGGGGGCGGCCTGAACACTGAAGCTTTCTTT. Protein: CASSIGTGGGLNTEAFF. This chain joins TRBV19 and TRBJ1-1, with 11 bases identical to TRBD1. V lost 1 base and J lost 0; bases outside the gene matches: 4. From germline, CDR1 is LNHDA and CDR2 SQIVND (reference sequence). The CDR3 consists of 17 residues.

The CDR3 reads CASNRQANYGYTF. CDR3 sequence (DNA): TGTGCCAGTAACCGACAGGCTAACTATGGCTACACCTTC. This chain joins TRBV28 and TRBJ1-2, with a weak D call TRBD1 (6 bases). The V and J ends lost 9 bases and 0 bases respectively, with 11 bases between them. The CDR3 extends over 13 amino acids. Germline values: CDR1 MDHEN, CDR2 SYDVKM.

This chain links TRBV5-5 with TRBJ2-5, with TRBD2 identical over 7 bases. J was trimmed by 5 bases and V by 0 bases; bases with no gene match: 7. Germline values: CDR1 SGHKS, CDR2 YYEKEE (reference sequence). The CDR3 loop spans 15 amino acids. As DNA, the CDR3 is TGTGCCAGCAGCTTGGGGGGGGGTTCTGGGGAGACCCAGTACTTC. The encoded protein is CASSLGGGSGETQYF.

V is TRBV2 and J is TRBJ1-5; 7 positions agree with TRBD1. This CDR3 spans 16 amino acids. Germline V CDR1 and CDR2: SNHLY, FYNNEI. The J segment lost 6 bases and the V segment lost 2 bases, leaving 10 bases of the junction unmatched. The CDR3 nucleotides read TGTGCCAGCAGTGAAAGACAGGGCGGATGGGCTCAGCCCCAGCATTTT. Translated, it gives CASSERQGGWAQPQHF. Full variable domain (remainder filled in from reference TRBV2 and TRBJ1-5): EPEVTQTPSHQVTQMGQEVILRCVPISNHLYFYWYRQILGQKVEFLVSFYNNEISEKSEIFDDQFSVERPDGSNFTLKIRSTKLEDSAMYFCASSERQGGWAQPQHFGDGTRLSIL.

The rearrangement joins TRBV5-5 to TRBJ1-2, with a weak D call TRBD1 (5 bases). Deletions cut 4 bases from V and 0 bases from J, with 19 bases between. The germline CDR1 and CDR2 sequences are SGHKS and YYEKEE (reference sequence). This CDR3 is built from 17 residues. The CDR3 here is CASSPGIQDQTNYGYTF. The CDR3 DNA follows: TGTGCCAGCAGCCCTGGAATACAGGACCAAACTAACTATGGCTACACCTTC.

The rearrangement links TRBV19 to TRBJ1-6; D perhaps matches TRBD1 (6 bases). CDR1 and CDR2 (germline): LNHDA, SQIVND (reference sequence). Trimming cost V 8 bases and J 2 bases, with 13 bases left between them. This CDR3 has 15 amino acids. The CDR3 nucleotides are TGTGCCAGTCAGGTGACAGGCGCCTATAATTCACCCCTCCACTTT. Translating gives CASQVTGAYNSPLHF.

The chain carries TRBV7-6 and TRBJ2-3, with 8 bases fitting TRBD2. From germline, CDR1 is SGHVS and CDR2 FNYEAQ. The CDR3 runs to 16 residues. Trimming cost V 4 bases and J 2 bases; bases outside gene matches: 8. The CDR3 DNA reads as TGTGCCAGCAGCTCAAAGCTAGCGGGCCCCACAGATACGCAGTATTTT. Protein sequence: CASSSKLAGPTDTQYF.

The rearrangement uses TRBV11-3 and TRBJ2-1; 8 bases map to TRBD2. The CDR3 is 14 amino acids. Germline-derived CDR1 and CDR2 are SGHNT and YENEEA. J lost 6 bases, V lost 5 bases, and 6 bases had no gene match. CDR3 DNA sequence: TGTGCCAGCAGCCCCTTGGGGACTAGCAATGAGCAGTTCTTC. It translates to CASSPLGTSNEQFF.

There are a few counts of this clone. The J gene is TRBJ1-2, the V gene TRBV11-2; a possible D gene is TRBD1 (6 bases). CDR1 SGHAT and CDR2 FQNNGV come from the germline V gene. CDR3 length: 16 amino acids. Trimming shortened V by 3 bases and J by 0 bases, and 14 bases separated the two germline ends. Here the CDR3 DNA reads TGTGCCAGCAGCTTTCAGATCCGGGACACTAACTATGGCTACACCTTC. This gives the protein CASSFQIRDTNYGYTF.

The chain is built from TRBV7-2 and TRBJ2-3, with 13 bases that match TRBD2. V shed 5 bases, J shed 6 bases, and the junction held 5 bases outside the gene matches. Germline CDR1 reads SGHTA; CDR2 reads FQGNSA. The CDR3 spans 15 residues. The CDR3 coding sequence is TGTGCCAGCAGCCCCTCGGGACTAGCGGGGGATACGCAGTATTTT. Translated, it gives CASSPSGLAGDTQYF.

The genes are TRBV25-1 and TRBJ1-2; TRBD1 might be the D (5 bases). This CDR3 has 14 residues. Trimming shortened V by 6 bases and J by 3 bases, and 14 bases separated the two germline ends. Germline values: CDR1 MGHDK, CDR2 SYGVNS. The CDR3 DNA follows: TGTGCCAGCAGCGCGGGGGGAACGGACTATGGCTACACCTTC. Amino acid sequence: CASSAGGTDYGYTF.

The genes are TRBV7-3 and TRBJ2-3, with D possibly matching TRBD2 (6 bases). The V gene's germline CDR1 is SGHTA and CDR2 FQGTGA. The CDR3 is made up of 16 amino acids. V shed 4 bases and J shed 5 bases, with 19 bases lying between them. In nucleotides, the CDR3 is TGTGCCAGCAGCTCGCGGGGTAGCGGACCACAAGATACGCAGTATTTT. Translating gives CASSSRGSGPQDTQYF.

The chain links TRBV19 to TRBJ2-3; TRBD1 aligns across 9 bases. Germline-derived CDR1 and CDR2 are LNHDA and SQIVND (reference sequence). V shed 4 bases and J 1 base; nucleotides not matched to a gene: 6. The CDR3 extends over 16 amino acids. CDR3 sequence (DNA): TGTGCCAGTAGTACTACAGGGGGCGTTGGCACAGATACGCAGTATTTT. This encodes CASSTTGGVGTDTQYF.